This T cell receptor beta chain is drawn from a study of beta chain features in type 1 diabetes. Overall study results and limits: The study found fewer insertions and more deletions at VDJ junctions in type 1 diabetes patients. TCRB CDR3s were moderately but significantly shorter in Type 1 diabetes patients in all four CD4+ subsets. Any PCR bias toward short templates would affect both groups alike.

The sequenced template was cDNA made from the entire isolated RNA. Using immunoSEQ multiplex PCR, the repertoire was profiled, and TCRdb retains in-frame clones only, with some absent. Seen here are some 240,000 clones, roughly 17% observed once, and the top ten hold approximately 0.086%. The CDR3 consists of 14 residues. Germline-derived CDR1 and CDR2 are MGHDK and SYGVNS. Trimming stripped 2 bases from V and 2 bases from J, with 9 bases between. A sort by CD45RO/CCR7/CD25/CD127/CD95/CD27 yielded CD4+ naive, central memory, regulatory and stem cell-like memory cells. Concerning this clone itself: Its antigen is still unknown.

The receptor was derived from a man younger than 45 with type 1 diabetes. The sequenced material came from naive CD4+ T cells from blood. V is TRBV25-1 and J is TRBJ2-5; D may be TRBD1 (5 bases). In DNA form, the CDR3 reads TGTGCCAGCAGTGAAGGGCAGGGTCAAGAGACCCAGTACTTC. Encoded protein: CASSEGQGQETQYF.